This is a list of T cell receptor beta chains from one sample in a study of T cells in Graves' hyperthyroidism and ophthalmopathy. MiXCR, applied by TCRdb to the multiplex PCR reads, yields one record per CDR3 protein. This repertoire shows almost 600,000 distinct CDR3 sequences, roughly 46% found once; its top ten account for more than 7.5%. The sequencing sample was made of peripheral blood or thyroid tissue (not recorded which). Receptor source: a woman between 18 and 30 years old with Graves' hyperthyroidism. The CDR3 runs from the conserved cysteine through the conserved F or W. The D gene is left open where the match is weak. Not all rows give a size; the values are once, few, many and, for expanded clones, a class.

j_call d_call v_call clone_size cdr3_aa cdr3_nt
TRBJ1-6 TRBD1 TRBV29-1 once CSIPGQPYSPLHF TGCAGCATACCGGGACAGCCTTATTCACCCCTCCACTTT
TRBJ1-2 - TRBV11-2 many CASSSNAGSGGYGYTF TGTGCCAGCAGCTCCAACGCCGGGTCAGGAGGCTATGGCTACACCTTC
TRBJ2-7 - TRBV6-5 many CASSYSSGNGEQYF TGTGCCAGCAGTTACTCATCCGGGAACGGCGAGCAGTACTTC
TRBJ1-4 - TRBV20-1 many CSALTASGEKLFF TGCAGTGCTTTGACAGCGTCGGGGGAAAAACTGTTTTTT
TRBJ1-2 - TRBV10-3 - CAISGDDGGYTF TGCGCCATCAGTGGGGACGACGGCGGCTACACCTTC
TRBJ2-7 - TRBV10-3 - CAIRVGKDYEQYF TGTGCCATCAGGGTCGGGAAGGACTACGAGCAGTACTTC
TRBJ2-1 - TRBV7-9 - CASSLVGTNSYNEQFF TGTGCCAGCAGCTTAGTAGGGACCAATTCCTACAATGAGCAGTTCTTC
TRBJ2-6 TRBD1 TRBV12-3/TRBV12-4 many CASSPPRTGSGANVLTF TGTGCCAGCAGTCCCCCCCGGACAGGCTCTGGGGCCAACGTCCTGACTTTC
TRBJ1-1 TRBD1 TRBV7-2 - CASSSGQGEETEAFF TGTGCCAGCAGCAGCGGACAGGGGGAGGAAACTGAAGCTTTCTTT
TRBJ1-1 - TRBV18 many CASSPSVTHTEAFF TGTGCCAGCTCACCATCAGTCACGCACACTGAAGCTTTCTTT
TRBJ1-6 TRBD1 TRBV10-3 - CAITEGTGGYSPLHF TGTGCCATCACCGAAGGGACAGGGGGCTACTCACCCCTCCACTTT
TRBJ2-5 - TRBV20-1 - CSAEPIAAKQETQYF TGCAGTGCCGAACCGATAGCGGCAAAACAAGAGACCCAGTACTTC
TRBJ1-4 TRBD1 TRBV4-1 many CASSQVGQGVGKLFF TGCGCCAGCAGCCAAGTGGGACAGGGCGTTGGAAAACTGTTTTTT
TRBJ1-1 - TRBV10-3 - CAISDSGTEAFF TGTGCCATCAGCGACTCCGGGACTGAAGCTTTCTTT
TRBJ1-4 - TRBV29-1 - CSVEEGTTNEKLFF TGCAGCGTTGAAGAGGGCACGACTAATGAAAAACTGTTTTTT
TRBJ1-5 - TRBV29-1 - CSVEDQAGQPQHF TGCAGCGTTGAAGATCAGGCAGGGCAGCCCCAGCATTTT
TRBJ2-7 - TRBV10-3 - CAISEDNTYEQYF TGTGCCATCAGTGAAGACAACACCTACGAGCAGTACTTC
TRBJ2-1 TRBD2 TRBV19 - CASSLGLAGTPNEQFF TGTGCCAGTAGCCTCGGACTAGCGGGGACCCCCAATGAGCAGTTCTTC
TRBJ1-4 - TRBV6-1 few CASSEWGATLGEKLFF TGTGCCAGCAGTGAATGGGGGGCCACCTTGGGGGAAAAACTGTTTTTT
TRBJ1-2 - TRBV12-3/TRBV12-4 many CASSGYIGSGYTF TGTGCCAGCAGCGGATATATAGGTTCTGGCTACACCTTC
TRBJ2-1 - TRBV15 - CATSRDYNEQFF TGTGCCACCAGCAGAGATTACAATGAGCAGTTCTTC
TRBJ2-7 - TRBV10-3 - CASTGTTKYEQYF TGTGCTTCCACCGGGACCACTAAATACGAGCAGTACTTC
TRBJ2-7 TRBD1 TRBV7-8 - CASSLNQGERYEQYF TGTGCCAGCAGCTTAAATCAGGGGGAGAGGTACGAGCAGTACTTC
TRBJ1-2 - TRBV20-1 once CSARQGSDGYTF TGCAGTGCTAGACAGGGGTCGGATGGCTACACCTTC
TRBJ1-5 TRBD1 TRBV29-1 - CSARQGPGNQPQHF TGCAGCGCCCGACAGGGCCCAGGAAATCAGCCCCAGCATTTT
TRBJ2-7 - TRBV10-3 - CAITGGPWDEQYF TGTGCCATCACTGGGGGCCCGTGGGACGAGCAGTACTTC
TRBJ1-1 - TRBV20-1 - CSASGHGRNEAFF TGCAGTGCCTCGGGACATGGGAGGAATGAAGCTTTCTTT
TRBJ1-5 - TRBV15 many CATSPGASSNQPQHF TGTGCCACCAGCCCAGGGGCCAGTAGCAATCAGCCCCAGCATTTT